The clone carrying this TCR beta chain was counted a few times. The unsorted PBMC replicate PCRs were performed with about 280 ng DNA, around 27,000 T cell genomes. Per the original methods: Without quality scores, immunoSEQ junctional reads could not be filtered like full-length reads. Assay used: immunoSEQ multiplex PCR; TCRdb lists only in-frame clones, some missing. The V and J calls and clone size come from that table; D and trimming were worked out from the DNA. The repertoire holds about 480,000 clones, 75% to 80% seen once, with around an eighth in the top ten. The CDR3 is made up of 13 amino acids. Per germline, CDR1 LGHNA and CDR2 YNFKEQ. Deletions cut 0 bases from V and 7 bases from J, with 10 bases between. The data are from a study of shared clonotypes between healthy human individuals. Across the whole study: The donor group consisted of a couple of women and a few men, aged 18 to 49.

Donors were healthy HIV-negative adults without recent acute infections or vaccinations. Sequenced input: PBMCs. The J gene is TRBJ2-7, the V gene TRBV4-2; D ambiguous. This TCR was sampled from a woman aged 40 to 49 in good health. Some clones in this sample may be carry-over from other donors' samples. CDR3 residues: CASSQEAAREQYF. DNA for the CDR3: TGTGCCAGCAGCCAAGAAGCTGCTAGGGAGCAGTACTTC.